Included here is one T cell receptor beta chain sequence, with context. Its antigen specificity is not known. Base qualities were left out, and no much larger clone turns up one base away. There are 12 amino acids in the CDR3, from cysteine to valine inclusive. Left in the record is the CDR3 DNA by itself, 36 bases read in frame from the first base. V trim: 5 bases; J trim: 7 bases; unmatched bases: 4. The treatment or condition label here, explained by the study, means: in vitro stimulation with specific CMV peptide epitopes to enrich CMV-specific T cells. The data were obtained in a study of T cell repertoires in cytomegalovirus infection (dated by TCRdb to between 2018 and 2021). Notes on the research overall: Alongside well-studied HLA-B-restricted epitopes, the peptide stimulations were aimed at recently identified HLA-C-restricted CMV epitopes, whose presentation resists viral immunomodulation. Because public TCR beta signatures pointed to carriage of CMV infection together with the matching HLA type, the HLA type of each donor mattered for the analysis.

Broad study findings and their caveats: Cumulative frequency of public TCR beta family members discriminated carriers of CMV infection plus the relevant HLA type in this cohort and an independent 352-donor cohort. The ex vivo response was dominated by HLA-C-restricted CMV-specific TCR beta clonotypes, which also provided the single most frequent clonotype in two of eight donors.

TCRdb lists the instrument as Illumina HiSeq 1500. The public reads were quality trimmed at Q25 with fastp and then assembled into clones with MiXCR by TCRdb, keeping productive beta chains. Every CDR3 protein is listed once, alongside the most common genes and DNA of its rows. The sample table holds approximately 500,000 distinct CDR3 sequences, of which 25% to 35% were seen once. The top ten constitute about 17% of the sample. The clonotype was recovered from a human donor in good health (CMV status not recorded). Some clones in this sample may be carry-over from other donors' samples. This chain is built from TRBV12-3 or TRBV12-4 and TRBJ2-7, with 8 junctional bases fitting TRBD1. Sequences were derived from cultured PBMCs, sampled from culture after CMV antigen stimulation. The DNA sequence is TGTGCCAGCAGTGGGACAGGAGGGGAGCAGTACGTC. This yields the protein CASSGTGGEQYV.